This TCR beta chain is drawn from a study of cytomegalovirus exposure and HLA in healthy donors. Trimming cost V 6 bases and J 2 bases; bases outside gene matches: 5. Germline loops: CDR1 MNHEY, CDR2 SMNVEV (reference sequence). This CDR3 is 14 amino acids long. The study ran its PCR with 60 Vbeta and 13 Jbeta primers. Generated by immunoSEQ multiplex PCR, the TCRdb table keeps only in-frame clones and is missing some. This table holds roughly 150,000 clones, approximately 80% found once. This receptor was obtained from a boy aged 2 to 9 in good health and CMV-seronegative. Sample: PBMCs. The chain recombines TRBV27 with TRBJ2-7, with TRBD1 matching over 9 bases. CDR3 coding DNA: TGTGCCAGCAGGGGGACAGGGAGGACCTACGAGCAGTACTTC. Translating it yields CASRGTGRTYEQYF.